This T cell receptor beta chain originates from a study of blood T cell repertoires in COVID-19. Germline CDR1 and CDR2: GTSNPN and SVGIG (reference sequence). This CDR3 contains 15 residues. The V segment lost 1 base and the J segment 6 bases; nucleotides outside the gene matches: 2. Produced via immunoSEQ multiplex PCR; TCRdb's table is partial and in-frame only. The table lists over 300,000 clones, around 88% of them singletons. The source is a woman aged 45-65 years with acute or convalescent COVID-19. The V call is TRBV30, the J call TRBJ2-2; 13 bases are shared with TRBD2. The sample consisted of peripheral blood. CDR3 sequence reads: CAWSALAGGSGELFF. Written as DNA, the CDR3 is TGTGCCTGGAGTGCACTAGCGGGAGGGTCCGGGGAGCTGTTTTTT.